Following are 20 T cell receptor beta chains from one sample sequenced in a study of shared clonotypes between healthy human individuals. Generated by immunoSEQ multiplex PCR, the TCRdb table keeps only in-frame clones and is missing some. This table holds 2 million to 2.5 million clones, 90% to 97% found once. Sequencing used naive CD4+ T cells sorted from blood. Described subset: CD45RA+ positively selected. Source of these receptors: a man aged 18 to 30 in good health.

The gene calls are TRBV28 and TRBJ2-7; D uncertain. V lost 1 base to trimming and J lost 10 bases, with 11 bases between them. Germline V gene sequence: CDR1 MDHEN, CDR2 SYDVKM. The CDR3 extends over 12 amino acids. The CDR3 DNA follows: TGTGCCAGCAGTTTATCGTTACCTAGACAGTACTTC. It translates to CASSLSLPRQYF.

The chain couples TRBV2 to TRBJ1-4; D is perhaps TRBD1 (6 bases). The V end was cut by 5 bases, the J end by 8 bases, with 18 bases between. This CDR3 has 15 residues. Germline lookup yields CDR1 SNHLY and CDR2 FYNNEI. CDR3 loop: CASSLQGEGREKLFF. The CDR3 bases are TGTGCCAGCAGTCTACAGGGTGAGGGGCGAGAAAAACTGTTTTTT.

The J gene is TRBJ2-7, the V gene TRBV7-3, with D tentatively TRBD1 (6 bases). Germline values: CDR1 SGHTA, CDR2 FQGTGA. This CDR3 is built from 15 residues. V dropped 5 bases and J dropped 0 bases, with 14 bases sitting between them. The CDR3 sequence: CASSAGVASSYEQYF. The DNA of the CDR3 is TGTGCCAGCAGCGCAGGGGTAGCGAGCTCCTACGAGCAGTACTTC.

The rearrangement uses TRBV27 and TRBJ2-1; possible D gene TRBD1, 5 bases. V lost 10 bases, J lost 0 bases, and 13 bases lay in between. There are 14 residues in the CDR3. Germline V CDR1 and CDR2: MNHEY, SMNVEV (reference sequence). In DNA, the CDR3 is TGTGCCACCCCCCCGGACACCTCCTACAATGAGCAGTTCTTC. It specifies CATPPDTSYNEQFF.

Concerning this clone itself: The junction does not match germline at one end; this may be a read error. CDR3 nucleotides: TGTGCCAGCAGCCCCTGGGGAGTTTGCAAATTC. As protein: CASSPWGVCKF. The chain couples TRBV5-4 to TRBJ2-7, with D perhaps matching TRBD2 (5 bases). The CDR3 spans 11 residues. CDR1 is SGHNT and CDR2 is YYREEE in the germline V gene (reference sequence).

The rearrangement links TRBV5-4 to TRBJ2-3, with 11 bases identical to TRBD2. CDR3 size: 16 residues. V shed 3 bases and J 0 bases; nucleotides not matched to a gene: 3. CDR1 SGHNT and CDR2 YYREEE come from the germline V gene (reference sequence). The CDR3 loop reads CASSWGLAESTDTQYF. CDR3 nucleotides: TGTGCCAGCAGCTGGGGACTAGCGGAAAGCACAGATACGCAGTATTTT.

The V call is TRBV18, the J call TRBJ2-3, with 14 bases identical to TRBD2. CDR3 length: 18 amino acids. Trimming removed 5 bases from V and 2 bases from J; junction bases left unmatched: 9. CDR1 and CDR2 (germline): KGHSH, LQKENI. The CDR3 region is CASSAPGLAGADTDTQYF. The CDR3 DNA follows: TGTGCCAGCTCAGCGCCGGGACTAGCGGGGGCGGACACAGATACGCAGTATTTT.

This clone was detected once. V gene TRBV6-1 combines with J gene TRBJ2-1, with 8 bases identical to TRBD1. This CDR3 has 13 amino acids. J lost 6 bases, V lost 6 bases, and 4 bases had no gene match. CDR1 MNHNS and CDR2 SASEGT come from the germline V gene. The DNA for the CDR3 is TGTGCCAGCAGGGGGACAGGCATCAATGAGCAGTTCTTC. This codes for CASRGTGINEQFF.

V usage is TRBV27 and J usage is TRBJ2-5; D remains ambiguous. Looked up from germline, CDR1 is MNHEY and CDR2 is SMNVEV (reference sequence). The ends were cut back, 4 bases at V and 1 base at J, with 10 bases in the middle. The CDR3 consists of 14 residues. The CDR3 here is CASSSSNTQETQYF. The CDR3 DNA is TGTGCCAGCAGTTCCTCGAACACCCAAGAGACCCAGTACTTC.

The CDR3 DNA reads as TGTGCCAGCAGCCCAGGACTAGGGAACACCGGGGAGCTGTTTTTT. It specifies CASSPGLGNTGELFF. The V and J genes are TRBV13 and TRBJ2-2; TRBD2 agrees at 7 bases. The CDR3 loop spans 15 amino acids. The V gene's germline CDR1 is PRHDT and CDR2 FYEKMQ (reference sequence). The junction had 4 bases not matched to a gene; V was cut back by 5 bases and J by 1 base.

The J gene is TRBJ2-7, the V gene TRBV29-1; a weak D match, TRBD1 (6 bases). V lost 4 bases and J lost 4, with 17 bases in between. The CDR3 extends over 14 amino acids. In germline, CDR1 is SQVTM, CDR2 ANQGSEA. The CDR3 bases are TGCAGCGTTGCCCCCGGGACAATTTATTACGAGCAGTACTTC. Amino acid sequence: CSVAPGTIYYEQYF.

V usage is TRBV4-3 and J usage is TRBJ1-1; a possible D gene is TRBD1 (6 bases). Trimming left V 1 base short and J 4 bases short, with 13 bases between. Looked up from germline, CDR1 is LGHNA and CDR2 is YSLEER. The CDR3 consists of 15 residues. The CDR3 sequence: CASSQVWTAGTEAFF. For the CDR3, the DNA is TGCGCCAGCAGCCAAGTTTGGACAGCGGGCACTGAAGCTTTCTTT.

V is TRBV5-4 and J is TRBJ1-3; no reliable D call. The V gene lost 4 bases and the J gene lost 0 bases, with 11 bases spanning the gap. The germline V gene encodes CDR1 SGHNT and CDR2 YYREEE (reference sequence). The CDR3 consists of 15 residues. CDR3 residues: CASSPSGSSGNTIYF. The CDR3, as DNA: TGTGCCAGCAGCCCGTCAGGAAGCTCTGGAAACACCATATATTTT.

The rearrangement joins TRBV30 to TRBJ1-3, with D unclear. The CDR3 is made up of 15 amino acids. V was cut by 5 bases and J by 0 bases, with 14 bases left in between. From germline, CDR1 is GTSNPN and CDR2 SVGIG (reference sequence). CDR3 sequence reads: CAWATVTSSGNTIYF. CDR3 DNA sequence: TGTGCCTGGGCTACAGTGACCAGCTCTGGAAACACCATATATTTT.

The chain combines TRBV25-1 with TRBJ2-1; 8 nucleotides line up with TRBD1. V trimming: 4 bases; J trimming: 2 bases; junction bases outside the gene matches: 7. Germline V gene sequence: CDR1 MGHDK, CDR2 SYGVNS. The CDR3 has 16 residues. CDR3 loop: CASSGTGTGTYNEQFF. In nucleotides, the CDR3 is TGTGCCAGCAGTGGTACCGGGACAGGCACCTACAATGAGCAGTTCTTC. Together with reference TRBV25-1 and TRBJ2-1, the CDR3 gives the full variable domain: EADIYQTPRYLVIGTGKKITLECSQTMGHDKMYWYQQDPGMELHLIHYSYGVNSTEKGDLSSESTVSRIRTEHFPLTLESARPSHTSQYLCASSGTGTGTYNEQFFGPGTRLTVL.

The chain couples TRBV12-5 to TRBJ2-6; D might be TRBD1 (6 bases). Germline V CDR1 and CDR2: LGHNT, FRNRAP. The CDR3 is made up of 15 amino acids. Deletions cut 4 bases from V and 2 bases from J, with 9 bases between. CDR3 sequence: CASGSQGTGANVLTF. DNA of the CDR3: TGTGCTAGTGGTTCCCAGGGGACTGGGGCCAACGTCCTGACTTTC.

The V and J genes are TRBV4-1 and TRBJ2-7; D not certain. V shed 1 base and J shed 3 bases, with 13 bases lying between them. The CDR3 loop spans 15 amino acids. The germline V gene has CDR1 MGHRA and CDR2 YSYEKL. CDR3 in amino acids: CASSQGTGSYYEQYF. In DNA, the CDR3 is TGCGCCAGCAGCCAAGGTACGGGCTCGTACTACGAGCAGTACTTC.

CDR3 loop: CASSYAGGVYSPLHF. The CDR3 DNA is TGTGCCAGCAGTTACGCAGGGGGCGTTTATTCACCCCTCCACTTT. The V call is TRBV6-5, the J call TRBJ1-6, with TRBD1 matching over 8 bases. The CDR3 length is 15 residues. Germline V CDR1 and CDR2: MNHEY, SVGAGI. Trimming at V came to 2 bases and at J to 8 bases, leaving 5 bases not matched to a gene.

The V gene is TRBV9, the J gene TRBJ1-6, with D unclear. The ends were cut back, 0 bases at V and 5 bases at J, with 3 bases in the middle. There are 13 residues in the CDR3. The germline V gene has CDR1 SGDLS and CDR2 YYNGEE. The CDR3 region is CASSVADNSPLHF. Written as DNA, the CDR3 is TGTGCCAGCAGCGTAGCGGATAATTCACCCCTCCACTTT. The full variable domain, with the rest looked up from reference TRBV9 and TRBJ1-6, is DSGVTQTPKHLITATGQRVTLRCSPRSGDLSVYWYQQSLDQGLQFLIQYYNGEERAKGNILERFSAQQFPDLHSELNLSSLELGDSALYFCASSVADNSPLHFGNGTRLTVT.

The chain joins TRBV14 to TRBJ1-6, with a tentative D call TRBD1 (5 bases). V was shortened by 0 bases and J by 9 bases, with 12 bases between the two germline ends. The CDR3 has 15 residues. Germline loops: CDR1 SGHDN, CDR2 FVKESK. The DNA for the CDR3 is TGTGCCAGCAGCCAAGATGGGGGTCGGGGTTCACCCCTCCACTTT. Translating it yields CASSQDGGRGSPLHF. Together with reference TRBV14 and TRBJ1-6, the CDR3 gives the full variable domain: EAGVTQFPSHSVIEKGQTVTLRCDPISGHDNLYWYRRVMGKEIKFLLHFVKESKQDESGMPNNRFLAERTGGTYSTLKVQPAELEDSGVYFCASSQDGGRGSPLHFGNGTRLTVT.